This T cell receptor beta chain was recovered during a study of identical twins. General study findings and limits: With abundant cord blood beta clonotypes, insertions were fewer; memory repertoires showed no such pattern. Modelling approaches yielded underestimates of out-of-frame TCR alpha sharing between monozygotic twins. Rather than following the same donors, the conclusions depended on cross-sectional statistical analysis.

CDR1 is SGHTA and CDR2 is FQGTGA in the germline V gene. The CDR3 is made up of 15 amino acids. The V end was cut by 5 bases, the J end by 2 bases, with 10 bases between. For this clonotype: As yet, its antigen is unknown.

One entry per CDR3 protein, called by TCRdb with MiXCR from the 5' RACE reads. The table has more than 250,000 distinct CDR3 sequences, about 8.3% seen once; the top ten hold around 2.1%. This sample was also put to use in a study of yellow fever vaccine responses in identical twins.

Input material: memory (CD45RO+) T cells sorted from blood. This clonotype originated in a woman aged 18-29 years in good health. The rearrangement links TRBV7-3 to TRBJ2-6; D possibly matches TRBD1 or TRBD2 (5 bases each). Here the CDR3 reads CASSGGGTGANVLTF. CDR3 nucleotides: TGTGCCAGCAGCGGGGGTGGTACTGGGGCCAACGTCCTGACTTTC.